This entry lists 31 T cell receptor beta chains sequenced from one sample in a study of cytomegalovirus exposure and HLA in healthy donors. Produced via immunoSEQ multiplex PCR; TCRdb's table is partial and in-frame only. The data show under 250,000 clones, about 81% seen once. Sequenced input: PBMCs. All receptors derive from a woman aged 30 to 39 in good health and CMV-seronegative.

The CDR3 here is CASSLARGGRGDSPLHF. In DNA form, the CDR3 reads TGTGCCAGCAGCTTGGCCAGAGGTGGCAGGGGAGACTCACCCCTCCACTTT. The rearrangement joins TRBV5-5 to TRBJ1-6; tentatively, D is TRBD1 (6 bases). The CDR3 has 17 residues. CDR1 SGHKS and CDR2 YYEKEE come from the germline V gene (reference sequence). Trimming left V 0 bases short and J 10 bases short, with 20 bases between.

This sequence joins TRBV18 and TRBJ2-7; 7 bases align to TRBD1. There are 12 residues in the CDR3. V shed 10 bases, J shed 5 bases, and the junction held 8 bases outside the gene matches. Germline V gives CDR1 KGHSH, CDR2 LQKENI. CDR3 sequence reads: CATRTGAHEQYF. CDR3 nucleotide sequence: TGTGCCACCCGCACAGGGGCCCACGAGCAGTACTTC.

Concerning this clone: One junction end disagrees with the germline gene, perhaps due to a read error. Here the CDR3 DNA reads TGTGCCAGCAGCTCGGGACAGGCCCTTTGGGGTTTGGACTTC. This sequence encodes CASSSGQALWGLDF. V gene TRBV9 combines with J gene TRBJ2-7, with 8 bases that match TRBD1. Per the germline V gene, CDR1 is SGDLS and CDR2 is YYNGEE. The CDR3 length is 14 residues.

V is TRBV7-9 and J is TRBJ2-7, with 10 bases aligning to TRBD1. Germline V gene data show CDR1 as SEHNR and CDR2 as FQNEAQ (reference sequence). This CDR3 region has 14 residues. V gave up 5 bases and J gave up 3 bases; unmatched junction bases: 4. The DNA of the CDR3 is TGTGCCAGCAGCCTCCGGGACAGGGGCTACGAGCAGTACTTC. This encodes CASSLRDRGYEQYF.

CDR3 nucleotide sequence: TGTGCCTGGAGCTTCGGGAGCAGGGTCCAAGAGACCCAGTACTTC. Protein product: CAWSFGSRVQETQYF. This rearrangement joins TRBV30 to TRBJ2-5, with D possibly matching TRBD2 (6 bases). Germline loops: CDR1 GTSNPN, CDR2 SVGIG (reference sequence). The V and J ends lost 3 bases and 1 base respectively, with 15 bases between them. This CDR3 has 15 amino acids. The variable domain in full, with the rest retrieved from reference TRBV30 and TRBJ2-5, is SQTIHQWPATLVQPVGSPLSLECTVEGTSNPNLYWYRQAAGRGLQLLFYSVGIGQISSEVPQNLSASRPQDRQFILSSKKLLLSDSGFYLCAWSFGSRVQETQYFGPGTRLLVL.

CDR3 loop: CSVHRRAQYF. CDR3 sequence (DNA): TGCAGTGTTCACCGGCGGGCCCAGTACTTC. V usage is TRBV20-1 and J usage is TRBJ2-5; possibly TRBD2 for D (5 bases). The V end was cut by 7 bases, the J end by 9 bases, with 12 bases between. CDR1 is DFQATT, CDR2 SNEGSKA, per germline (reference sequence). The CDR3 is 10 residues long.

The V and J genes are TRBV18 and TRBJ1-6, with no clear D. V lost 3 bases and J lost 7, with 10 bases in between. Germline CDR1 reads KGHSH; CDR2 reads LQKENI. This CDR3 is 14 amino acids long. CDR3 in amino acids: CASSPATANSPLHF. CDR3 bases: TGTGCCAGCTCACCCGCCACAGCAAATTCACCCCTCCACTTT.

The V call is TRBV27, the J call TRBJ2-2; possibly TRBD2 for D (6 bases). V lost 4 bases to trimming and J lost 3 bases, with 12 bases between them. Germline-derived CDR1 and CDR2 are MNHEY and SMNVEV (reference sequence). The CDR3 is 15 residues long. CDR3 amino acids: CASSSGTAHTGELFF. CDR3 nucleotide sequence: TGTGCCAGCAGTTCCGGGACTGCACACACCGGGGAGCTGTTTTTT.

Concerning this clone: This same CDR3 is encoded by further DNA sequences in the sample. The chain links TRBV5-1 to TRBJ2-7, with D perhaps TRBD1 (5 bases). From germline, CDR1 is SGHRS and CDR2 YFSETQ. The CDR3 extends over 16 amino acids. With 5 bases removed from V and 2 bases from J, the gap between germline ends came to 20 bases. The CDR3 DNA reads as TGCGCCAGCAGTTTGAGTATTGACAGTCCTACCTACGAGCAGTACTTC. As protein: CASSLSIDSPTYEQYF.

J is TRBJ1-1 and V is TRBV9; D might be TRBD1 (6 bases). Deletions cut 4 bases from V and 5 bases from J, with 9 bases between. The CDR3 sequence is 12 residues long. In germline, CDR1 is SGDLS, CDR2 YYNGEE. The CDR3 loop is CASSFDRTEAFF. DNA of the CDR3: TGTGCCAGCAGCTTCGACAGGACTGAAGCTTTCTTT.

The chain carries TRBV6-5 and TRBJ2-5; D ambiguous. From germline, CDR1 is MNHEY and CDR2 SVGAGI. Trimming removed 6 bases at V and 0 bases at J, with 2 bases between. The CDR3 covers 11 residues. CDR3 nucleotides: TGTGCCAGCAGCAACCAAGAGACCCAGTACTTC. It is translated as CASSNQETQYF.

In regard to this clone: A much larger clone differs from this one at a single base, so this may be a read error. The same CDR3 arises from other DNA sequences in this sample as well. V is TRBV28 and J is TRBJ2-5, with TRBD2 matching 12 bases. The CDR3 has 15 amino acids. Germline V CDR1 and CDR2: MDHEN, SYDVKM. The J segment lost 2 bases and the V segment lost 2 bases, leaving 0 bases of the junction unmatched. CDR3 DNA sequence: TGTGCCAGCAGTTTAACTAGCGGGGGGCAAGAGACCCAGTACTTC. It yields the protein CASSLTSGGQETQYF.

This clone was seen a single time. The chain recombines TRBV18 with TRBJ1-1; 7 bases map to TRBD1. Germline V lookup: CDR1 KGHSH, CDR2 LQKENI. The trim removed 0 bases at V and 4 bases at J, leaving 5 bases unmatched. The CDR3 runs to 15 residues. This CDR3 is CASSPPTGVGTEAFF. Here the CDR3 DNA reads TGTGCCAGCTCACCACCTACAGGGGTTGGCACTGAAGCTTTCTTT.

This chain uses TRBV5-1 with TRBJ1-1, with 7 bases lining up with TRBD1. Germline loops: CDR1 SGHRS, CDR2 YFSETQ. Trimming cost V 5 bases and J 4 bases; bases outside gene matches: 11. This CDR3 has 15 amino acids. Here the CDR3 reads CASSFQGDLGTEAFF. In DNA, the CDR3 is TGCGCCAGCAGTTTCCAGGGGGATCTGGGCACTGAAGCTTTCTTT. The entire variable domain, with the rest obtained from reference TRBV5-1 and TRBJ1-1, is as follows: KAGVTQTPRYLIKTRGQQVTLSCSPISGHRSVSWYQQTPGQGLQFLFEYFSETQRNKGNFPGRFSGRQFSNSRSEMNVSTLELGDSALYLCASSFQGDLGTEAFFGQGTRLTVV.

This clone was seen a single time. V gene TRBV5-1 combines with J gene TRBJ2-3; D gene ambiguous. Germline V gene data show CDR1 as SGHRS and CDR2 as YFSETQ. The V end lost 4 bases, the J end lost 7 bases, and 10 bases lay between the germline ends. The CDR3 covers 12 residues. The CDR3, as DNA: TGCGCCAGCAGCACGCGGAATTATACGCAGTATTTT. Its translation: CASSTRNYTQYF. Using reference TRBV5-1 and TRBJ2-3 for the parts outside the CDR3, the full variable domain is KAGVTQTPRYLIKTRGQQVTLSCSPISGHRSVSWYQQTPGQGLQFLFEYFSETQRNKGNFPGRFSGRQFSNSRSEMNVSTLELGDSALYLCASSTRNYTQYFGPGTRLTVL.

V usage is TRBV30 and J usage is TRBJ2-7; 8 bases agree with TRBD1. The CDR3 covers 12 residues. The germline V gene has CDR1 GTSNPN and CDR2 SVGIG (reference sequence). V was pared by 8 bases and J by 11 bases, with 14 bases of the junction left unmatched. CDR3 region: CAARRQGFYEYF. CDR3 coding DNA: TGTGCCGCCAGACGACAGGGGTTTTATGAGTACTTC.

V and J are TRBV28 and TRBJ1-2; D uncertain. Trimming took 8 bases from V and 8 from J, leaving 12 bases between them. The CDR3 sequence is 11 residues long. In germline, CDR1 is MDHEN, CDR2 SYDVKM. The CDR3 region has the DNA TGTGCCAGCCTAAAGTTTCCGGGCTACACCTTC. This sequence encodes CASLKFPGYTF.

The chain couples TRBV27 to TRBJ2-3; no reliable D call. This CDR3 contains 15 residues. CDR1 is MNHEY and CDR2 is SMNVEV in the germline V gene (reference sequence). The germline V and J ends were trimmed by 3 bases and 0 bases, with 10 bases remaining between them. CDR3 sequence (DNA): TGTGCCAGCAGTTTGGCGGTATCAAGCACAGATACGCAGTATTTT. Protein product: CASSLAVSSTDTQYF.

J is TRBJ1-6 and V is TRBV7-2; 7 bases line up with TRBD1. The V gene's germline CDR1 is SGHTA and CDR2 FQGNSA. The CDR3 covers 16 residues. Trimming removed 5 bases from V and 4 bases from J; junction bases left unmatched: 8. The CDR3 coding sequence is TGTGCCAGCAGCAAAAACAACAGGGGATATAATTCACCCCTCCACTTT. This translates into CASSKNNRGYNSPLHF.

The chain carries TRBV5-1 and TRBJ2-1, with 8 bases identical to TRBD1. This CDR3 comprises 17 residues. After removal of 3 bases from V and 5 bases from J, the junction contained 13 bases not matched to a gene. Germline V gene sequence: CDR1 SGHRS, CDR2 YFSETQ. In nucleotides, the CDR3 is TGCGCCAGCAGCTACGCCTTTAGGACAGGGACGCACAATGAGCAGTTCTTC. It encodes CASSYAFRTGTHNEQFF.

The chain combines TRBV5-4 with TRBJ2-1; tentatively, D is TRBD1 (5 bases). Germline V lookup: CDR1 SGHNT, CDR2 YYREEE (reference sequence). V was shortened by 0 bases and J by 6 bases, with 7 bases between the two germline ends. The CDR3 has 13 residues. The CDR3 bases are TGTGCCAGCAGCTTGGTTCAGGGCAATGAGCAGTTCTTC. Amino acid sequence: CASSLVQGNEQFF.

This clone was detected only a few times. The gene calls are TRBV2 and TRBJ1-2; 7 bases line up with TRBD1. The CDR3 length is 13 residues. Germline-derived CDR1 and CDR2 are SNHLY and FYNNEI. V gave up 4 bases and J gave up 8 bases; unmatched junction bases: 7. In DNA, the CDR3 is TGTGCCAGCAGTGCCGACGGAGGGGGCGGCTACACCTTC. Translating gives CASSADGGGGYTF. Together with reference TRBV2 and TRBJ1-2, the CDR3 gives the full variable domain: EPEVTQTPSHQVTQMGQEVILRCVPISNHLYFYWYRQILGQKVEFLVSFYNNEISEKSEIFDDQFSVERPDGSNFTLKIRSTKLEDSAMYFCASSADGGGGYTFGSGTRLTVV.

CDR3 sequence reads: CASSQEAVASSGANVLTF. The CDR3 nucleotides are TGTGCCAGCAGCCAAGAGGCAGTGGCCAGCTCTGGGGCCAACGTCCTGACTTTC. The genes are TRBV4-2 and TRBJ2-6; D call uncertain. Germline V gene data show CDR1 as LGHNA and CDR2 as YNFKEQ. V shed 0 bases and J shed 0 bases, with 12 bases lying between them. CDR3 size: 18 residues.

The chain has TRBV5-1 and TRBJ1-6, with TRBD1 matching 7 bases. CDR3 length equals 15 residues. After removal of 0 bases from V and 9 bases from J, the junction contained 6 bases not matched to a gene. Germline V gene lookup returns CDR1 SGHRS and CDR2 YFSETQ. This CDR3 is CASSLAGTESSPLHF. CDR3 nucleotides: TGCGCCAGCAGCTTGGCCGGGACAGAGAGTTCACCCCTCCACTTT. The full variable domain, rest sourced from reference TRBV5-1 and TRBJ1-6, is KAGVTQTPRYLIKTRGQQVTLSCSPISGHRSVSWYQQTPGQGLQFLFEYFSETQRNKGNFPGRFSGRQFSNSRSEMNVSTLELGDSALYLCASSLAGTESSPLHFGNGTRLTVT.

The chain joins TRBV6-5 to TRBJ2-1; TRBD2 aligns across 7 bases. This CDR3 contains 14 residues. CDR1 is MNHEY and CDR2 is SVGAGI in the germline V gene. V was clipped by 7 bases and J by 4 bases; unmatched bases: 7. Written as DNA, the CDR3 is TGTGCCAGCACGTGGGGGGGTTCATACAATGAGCAGTTCTTC. Residues: CASTWGGSYNEQFF.

This sequence joins TRBV18 and TRBJ1-5; 9 bases line up with TRBD1. The CDR3 is made up of 15 amino acids. Germline CDR1 reads KGHSH; CDR2 reads LQKENI. With 5 bases clipped from V and 0 bases from J, the junction kept 2 bases outside the gene matches. The CDR3 is CASSKGQGSNQPQHF. The DNA for the CDR3 is TGTGCCAGCTCAAAGGGACAGGGTAGCAATCAGCCCCAGCATTTT.

There are a few counts of this clone. This sequence joins TRBV28 and TRBJ1-1, with 11 bases identical to TRBD1. Germline V gene sequence: CDR1 MDHEN, CDR2 SYDVKM. The CDR3 length is 13 residues. The CDR3: CESRDRGRTEAFF. CDR3 in DNA: TGTGAATCCCGGGACAGGGGGAGGACTGAAGCTTTCTTT.

This clone has a handful of counts. This chain connects TRBV5-4 to TRBJ1-4; D possibly corresponds to TRBD1 (6 bases). The germline V and J ends were trimmed by 6 bases and 3 bases, with 15 bases remaining between them. The CDR3 runs 15 residues. Germline V gene lookup returns CDR1 SGHNT and CDR2 YYREEE (reference sequence). CDR3 amino acids: CASTTREGANEKLFF. CDR3 nucleotides: TGTGCCAGCACCACCAGGGAGGGGGCTAATGAAAAACTGTTTTTT.

The V gene is TRBV4-1, the J gene TRBJ2-7; D is perhaps TRBD1 (5 bases). Germline CDR1 MGHRA, CDR2 YSYEKL. V gave up 1 base and J gave up 3 bases, with 13 bases separating them. This CDR3 spans 15 amino acids. The CDR3 sequence: CASSQGQSAHYEQYF. CDR3 DNA: TGCGCCAGCAGCCAAGGACAGTCTGCCCACTACGAGCAGTACTTC.

The V and J genes are TRBV25-1 and TRBJ1-2; TRBD1 aligns across 9 bases. The CDR3 runs 17 residues. Germline CDR1 is MGHDK and CDR2 is SYGVNS. With 0 bases clipped from V and 8 bases from J, the junction kept 13 bases outside the gene matches. As DNA, the CDR3 is TGTGCCAGCAGTGAATATACGGGACAGGGTCTTGTGAAAGGCTACACCTTC. Its protein is CASSEYTGQGLVKGYTF.

The chain is built from TRBV30 and TRBJ2-3; 8 nucleotides agree with TRBD2. The V and J ends lost 5 bases and 6 bases, in that order; junction bases with no gene match: 4. The CDR3 contains 12 residues. Germline V gene lookup returns CDR1 GTSNPN and CDR2 SVGIG (reference sequence). For the CDR3, the DNA is TGTGCCTGGGGGACTAGGTGGGATACGCAGTATTTT. It specifies CAWGTRWDTQYF.